There are a few counts of the clone carrying this T cell receptor beta chain. Its antigen is undetermined. The source of the sample is a study of long-term antiretroviral therapy in people with HIV. Notes on the study in general: In HIV, the repertoires covered a tighter span of CDR3 lengths than in controls. Post-ART diversity increased but stayed below transplant donor controls. Blood, drawn from the mid-2000s to the late 2010s, may reflect older ART regimens.

Version v3.0 of the immunoSEQ assay was performed at survey level. Clones were sequenced by immunoSEQ multiplex PCR, and TCRdb holds only the in-frame ones, with some missing. The sample includes over 15,000 clones, roughly 79% of them seen just once. Per germline, CDR1 SGHAT and CDR2 FQNNGV. Trimming pared 1 base from V and 6 bases from J, leaving 7 bases between. The CDR3 is made up of 12 amino acids. The origin of this receptor is a woman in her forties with HIV. The chain carries TRBV11-2 and TRBJ2-7; D is unclear. The source material was unsorted PBMCs, sampled 2.3 years after starting antiretroviral therapy. CDR3 region: CASSLGGFEQYF. As DNA, the CDR3 is TGTGCCAGCAGCTTAGGGGGATTCGAGCAGTACTTC. The full variable domain, rest sourced from reference TRBV11-2 and TRBJ2-7, is EAGVAQSPRYKIIEKRQSVAFWCNPISGHATLYWYQQILGQGPKLLIQFQNNGVVDDSQLPKDRFSAERLKGVDSTLKIQPAKLEDSAVYLCASSLGGFEQYFGPGTRLTVT.